This TCR beta chain was captured in a study of cytomegalovirus exposure and HLA in healthy donors. The overall study: The same platform used for the approximately 670 first-cohort repertoires was also used for the roughly 120 validation repertoires, as a later analysis reported.

Measured with immunoSEQ multiplex PCR; TCRdb has only the in-frame clones, and not every one. In the table there are 100,000 or so clones, around 86% of which are singletons. Study-wide results and caveats: According to a subsequent analysis, TCR clusters from the first cohort were inclined to appear together in the 120 validation repertoires.

The CDR3 has 14 residues. J gave up 0 bases and V 3 bases, and 1 base lay outside the gene matches. Per the germline V gene, CDR1 is MGHRA and CDR2 is YSYEKL. Comment on this clone: What it recognizes is unknown.

This sequence originates from a woman under 30 in good health and CMV-seropositive. The sequenced sample consisted of PBMCs. The rearrangement links TRBV4-1 to TRBJ1-1; 7 nucleotides match TRBD1. This CDR3 reads CASSQTGLNTEAFF. Written as DNA, the CDR3 is TGCGCCAGCAGCCAGACAGGGTTGAACACTGAAGCTTTCTTT.